The source of this TCR beta chain is a study of blood T cell repertoires in COVID-19. The table came from immunoSEQ multiplex PCR; TCRdb's copy has only in-frame clones and leaves some out. The top ten clones hold roughly a tenth of a sample with about 400,000 clones, approximately 87% of them seen once. Trimming shortened V by 2 bases and J by 2 bases, and 8 bases separated the two germline ends. CDR1 MDHEN and CDR2 SYDVKM come from the germline V gene. The CDR3 runs to 14 residues. V is TRBV28 and J is TRBJ2-3; D is undetermined. The sequence came from a woman aged 50 to 65 who had recovered from COVID-19. The sequencing input was PBMCs or T cells enriched from blood (not recorded which). The CDR3 bases are TGTGCCAGCAGTTTAGGGCGAGTCACAGATACGCAGTATTTT. Protein sequence: CASSLGRVTDTQYF.